The source of this T cell receptor (beta chain) is a study of OX40 agonist ivuxolimab in advanced cancers. Study conclusions and caveats: Individuals who were partial responders at 0.1-3.0 mg/kg had clonal expansion that ranked among the lowest.

CDR3 size: 17 residues. CDR1 SGHVS and CDR2 FNYEAQ come from the germline V gene. With 1 base removed from V and 10 bases from J, the gap between germline ends came to 23 bases. In regard to this clone: Its antigen is not known.

With autoimmune disease history or systemic immunosuppression, patients were excluded. Drawing of blood for sampling happened at baseline, at cycle 4 day 1, and at cycle 7 day 1. The protocol was immunoSEQ multiplex PCR, while the TCRdb copy is restricted to in-frame clones and leaves out a portion. The sample holds about 57,000 clones; more than 80% are singletons and the top ten take 2.5% to 3.5%. The TCR was taken from an adult with an advanced solid tumor such as melanoma, head and neck, liver or kidney cancer. This chain connects TRBV7-6 to TRBJ2-1, with TRBD2 as a possible D gene (6 bases). This material consisted of CD4+ or CD8+ T cells sorted from blood, taken in a trial of the OX40 agonist ivuxolimab. CDR3 DNA sequence: TGTGCCAGCAGCTTAGTACTAAAGGGAGGACCATCGAGCGAGCAGTTCTTC. As protein: CASSLVLKGGPSSEQFF.